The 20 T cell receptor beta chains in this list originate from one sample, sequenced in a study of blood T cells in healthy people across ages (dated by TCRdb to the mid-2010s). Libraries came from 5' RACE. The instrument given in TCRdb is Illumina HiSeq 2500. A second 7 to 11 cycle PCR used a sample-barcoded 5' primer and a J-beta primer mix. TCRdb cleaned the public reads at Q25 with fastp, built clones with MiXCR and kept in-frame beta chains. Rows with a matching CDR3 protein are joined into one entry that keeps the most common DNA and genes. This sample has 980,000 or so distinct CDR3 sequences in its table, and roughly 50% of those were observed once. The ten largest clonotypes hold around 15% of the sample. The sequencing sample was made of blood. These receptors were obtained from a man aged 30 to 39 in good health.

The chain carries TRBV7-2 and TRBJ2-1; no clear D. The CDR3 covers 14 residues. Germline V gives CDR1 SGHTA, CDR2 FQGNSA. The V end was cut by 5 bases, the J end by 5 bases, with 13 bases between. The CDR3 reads CASSPPGSHNEQFF. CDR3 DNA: TGTGCCAGCAGCCCCCCCGGGTCCCACAATGAGCAGTTCTTC. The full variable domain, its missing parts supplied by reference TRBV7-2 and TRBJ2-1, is GAGVSQSPSNKVTEKGKDVELRCDPISGHTALYWYRQSLGQGLEFLIYFQGNSAPDKSGLPSDRFSAERTGGSVSTLTIQRTQQEDSAVYLCASSPPGSHNEQFFGPGTRLTVL.

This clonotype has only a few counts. The CDR3 sequence: CASSPPRQGPPHEQYF. The CDR3 DNA is TGTGCCAGCAGTCCACCCAGACAGGGACCTCCACACGAGCAGTACTTC. The chain recombines TRBV28 with TRBJ2-7; TRBD1 agrees at 7 bases. Germline V gives CDR1 MDHEN, CDR2 SYDVKM. J gave up 5 bases and V 5 bases, and 15 bases lay outside the gene matches. The CDR3 contains 16 residues. Based on the CDR3 plus reference TRBV28 and TRBJ2-7, the full variable domain is DVKVTQSSRYLVKRTGEKVFLECVQDMDHENMFWYRQDPGLGLRLIYFSYDVKMKEKGDIPEGYSVSREKKERFSLILESASTNQTSMYLCASSPPRQGPPHEQYFGPGTRLTVT.

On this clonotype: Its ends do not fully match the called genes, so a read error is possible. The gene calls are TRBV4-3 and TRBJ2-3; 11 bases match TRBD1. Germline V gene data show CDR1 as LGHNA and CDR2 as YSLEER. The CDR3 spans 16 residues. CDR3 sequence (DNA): TGCGCCAGCAACCAAGAGGGGACAGGGGGGCTGGGTACGCAGTATTTT. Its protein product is CASNQEGTGGLGTQYF.

CDR3 loop: CASSSDSLTAPFWYSPLHF. CDR3 nucleotides: TGTGCCAGCAGCTCGGACAGTTTGACCGCCCCGTTTTGGTATTCACCCCTCCACTTT. The rearrangement joins TRBV5-5 to TRBJ1-6, with D maybe TRBD1 (6 bases). The V and J ends lost 3 bases and 8 bases respectively, with 27 bases between them. Germline lookup yields CDR1 SGHKS and CDR2 YYEKEE (reference sequence). This CDR3 has 19 amino acids.

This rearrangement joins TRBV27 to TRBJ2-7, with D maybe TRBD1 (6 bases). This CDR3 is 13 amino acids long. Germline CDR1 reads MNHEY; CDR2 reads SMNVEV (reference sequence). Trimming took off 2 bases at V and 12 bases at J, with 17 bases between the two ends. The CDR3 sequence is CASSLIGTTGWYF. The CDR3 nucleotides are TGTGCCAGCAGTTTAATCGGGACAACGGGTTGGTACTTC.

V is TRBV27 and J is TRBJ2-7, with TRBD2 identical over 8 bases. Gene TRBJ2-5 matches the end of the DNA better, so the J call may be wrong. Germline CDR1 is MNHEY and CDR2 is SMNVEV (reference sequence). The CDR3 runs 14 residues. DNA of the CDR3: TGTGCCAGCAGTGTAAGGACTAGCATCGAGACCCAGTACTTC. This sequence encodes CASSVRTSIETQYF.

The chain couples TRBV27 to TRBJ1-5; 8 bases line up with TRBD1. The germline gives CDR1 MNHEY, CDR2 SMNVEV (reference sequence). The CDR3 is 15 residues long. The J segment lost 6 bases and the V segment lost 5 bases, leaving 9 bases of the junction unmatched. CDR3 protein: CASSPRTGLFQPQHF. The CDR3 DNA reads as TGTGCCAGCAGTCCTCGGACAGGGTTGTTTCAGCCCCAGCATTTT.

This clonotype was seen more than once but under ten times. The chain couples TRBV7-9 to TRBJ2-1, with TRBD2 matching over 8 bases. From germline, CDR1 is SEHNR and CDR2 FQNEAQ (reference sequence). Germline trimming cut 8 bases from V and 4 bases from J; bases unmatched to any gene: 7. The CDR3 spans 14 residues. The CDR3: CASSTSGEYNEQFF. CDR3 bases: TGTGCCAGCTCTACTAGCGGCGAATACAATGAGCAGTTCTTC.

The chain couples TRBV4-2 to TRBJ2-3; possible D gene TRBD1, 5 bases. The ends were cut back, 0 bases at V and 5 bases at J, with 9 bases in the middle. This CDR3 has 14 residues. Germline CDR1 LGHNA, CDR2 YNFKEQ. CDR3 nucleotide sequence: TGTGCCAGCAGCCAAGATCAAGGGGTAGATACGCAGTATTTT. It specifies CASSQDQGVDTQYF.

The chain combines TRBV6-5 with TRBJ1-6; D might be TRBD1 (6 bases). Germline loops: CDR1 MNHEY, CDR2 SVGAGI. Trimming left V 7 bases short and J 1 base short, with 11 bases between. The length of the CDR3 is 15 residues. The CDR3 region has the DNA TGTGCCAGCAAAAACAGGGTGTCCTATAATTCACCCCTCCACTTT. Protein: CASKNRVSYNSPLHF.

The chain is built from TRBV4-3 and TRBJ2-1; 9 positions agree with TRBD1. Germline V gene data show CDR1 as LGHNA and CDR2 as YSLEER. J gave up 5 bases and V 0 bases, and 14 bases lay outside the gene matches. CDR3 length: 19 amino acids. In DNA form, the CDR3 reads TGCGCCAGCAGCCAAGATCTATTGGGCGGGACAGGGATGAACAATGAGCAGTTCTTC. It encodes CASSQDLLGGTGMNNEQFF.

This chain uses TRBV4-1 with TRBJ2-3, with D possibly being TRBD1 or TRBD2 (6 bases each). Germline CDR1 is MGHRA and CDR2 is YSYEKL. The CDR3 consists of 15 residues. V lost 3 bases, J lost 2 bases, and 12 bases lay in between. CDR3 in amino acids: CASSHAGQTTDTQYF. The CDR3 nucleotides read TGCGCCAGCAGCCATGCGGGACAAACCACAGATACGCAGTATTTT.

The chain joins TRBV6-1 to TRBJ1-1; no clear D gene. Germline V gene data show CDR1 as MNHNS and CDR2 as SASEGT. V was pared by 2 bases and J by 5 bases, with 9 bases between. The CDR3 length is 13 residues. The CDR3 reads CASSEISQTEAFF. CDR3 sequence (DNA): TGTGCCAGCAGTGAAATCTCCCAAACTGAAGCTTTCTTT.

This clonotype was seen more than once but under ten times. DNA of the CDR3: TGCAGCGTTGAAATCTCCGACTACGAGCAGTACTTC. It yields the protein CSVEISDYEQYF. J is TRBJ2-7 and V is TRBV29-1; D not resolved. The CDR3 spans 12 residues. Trimming pared 2 bases from V and 3 bases from J, leaving 8 bases between. CDR1 is SQVTM, CDR2 ANQGSEA, per germline.

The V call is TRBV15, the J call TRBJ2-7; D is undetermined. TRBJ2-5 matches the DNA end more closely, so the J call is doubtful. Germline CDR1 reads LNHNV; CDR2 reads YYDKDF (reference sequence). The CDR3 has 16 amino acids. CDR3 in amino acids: CATSRKVTATLETQYF. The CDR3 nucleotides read TGTGCCACCAGCAGGAAAGTAACAGCGACCTTAGAGACCCAGTACTTC.

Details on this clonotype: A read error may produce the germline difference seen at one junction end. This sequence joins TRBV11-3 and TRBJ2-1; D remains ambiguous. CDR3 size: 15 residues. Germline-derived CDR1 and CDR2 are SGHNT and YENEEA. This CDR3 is CASRLGSGPFNEQFF. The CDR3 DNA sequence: TGTGCCAGCAGATTAGGATCCGGACCCTTCAATGAGCAGTTCTTC.

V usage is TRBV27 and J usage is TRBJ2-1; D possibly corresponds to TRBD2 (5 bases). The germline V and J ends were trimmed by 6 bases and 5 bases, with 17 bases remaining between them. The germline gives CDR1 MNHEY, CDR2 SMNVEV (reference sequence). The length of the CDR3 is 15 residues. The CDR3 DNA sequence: TGTGCCAGCAGCCCCTCGTCCAGAGCGGACAATGAGCAGTTCTTC. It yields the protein CASSPSSRADNEQFF.

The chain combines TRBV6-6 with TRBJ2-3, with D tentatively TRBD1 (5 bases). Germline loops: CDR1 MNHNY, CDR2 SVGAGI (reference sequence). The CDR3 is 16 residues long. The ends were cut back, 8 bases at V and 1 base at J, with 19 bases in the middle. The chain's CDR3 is CASLGARQPGTDTQYF. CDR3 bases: TGTGCCAGCCTTGGGGCTCGTCAACCGGGCACAGATACGCAGTATTTT.

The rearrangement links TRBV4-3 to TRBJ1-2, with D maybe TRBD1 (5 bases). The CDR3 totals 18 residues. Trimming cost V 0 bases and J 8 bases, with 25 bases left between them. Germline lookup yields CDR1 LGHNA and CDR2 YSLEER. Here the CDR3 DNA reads TGCGCCAGCAGCCAAGATAGGGATCGGGGGGTGACAACTTTGGGCTACACCTTC. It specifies CASSQDRDRGVTTLGYTF.

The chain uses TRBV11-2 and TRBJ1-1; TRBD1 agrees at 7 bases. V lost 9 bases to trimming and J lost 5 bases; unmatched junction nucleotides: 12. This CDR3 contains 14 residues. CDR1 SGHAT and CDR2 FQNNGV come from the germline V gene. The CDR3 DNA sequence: TGTGCCAGTACCTTAGGGGGCAGGGGGACTGAAGCTTTCTTT. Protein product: CASTLGGRGTEAFF.